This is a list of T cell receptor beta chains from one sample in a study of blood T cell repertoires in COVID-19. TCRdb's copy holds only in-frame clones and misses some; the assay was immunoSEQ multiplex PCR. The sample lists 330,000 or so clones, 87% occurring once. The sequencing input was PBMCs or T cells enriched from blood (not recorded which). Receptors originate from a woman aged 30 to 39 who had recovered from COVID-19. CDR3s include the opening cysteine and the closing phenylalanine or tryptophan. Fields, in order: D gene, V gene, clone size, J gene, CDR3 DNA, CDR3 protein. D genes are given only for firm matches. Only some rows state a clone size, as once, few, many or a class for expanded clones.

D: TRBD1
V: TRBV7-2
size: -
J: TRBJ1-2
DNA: TGTGCCAGCAGCATATCGACAGGGGTTGGATATGGCTACACCTTC
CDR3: CASSISTGVGYGYTF

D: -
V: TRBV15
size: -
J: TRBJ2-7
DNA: TGTGCCACCAGCCTAAATACCTTAACCTACGAGCAGTACTTC
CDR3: CATSLNTLTYEQYF

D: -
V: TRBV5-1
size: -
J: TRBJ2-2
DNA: TGCGCCAGCAGCTTGGGCCAGGGGCCCACCGGGGAGCTGTTTTTT
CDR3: CASSLGQGPTGELFF

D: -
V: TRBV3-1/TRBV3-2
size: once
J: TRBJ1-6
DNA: TGTGCCAGCAGCCCCCTCAGTGCAGGGGTGGTCTCACCCCTCCACTTT
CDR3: CASSPLSAGVVSPLHF

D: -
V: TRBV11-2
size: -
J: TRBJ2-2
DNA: TGTGCCAGCACCATAGGGAGGAGGTCGAGCACCGGGGAGCTGTTTTTT
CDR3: CASTIGRRSSTGELFF

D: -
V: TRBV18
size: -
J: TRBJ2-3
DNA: TGTGCCAGCTCACCGTCCGCAGCCGGAGCAGATACGCAGTATTTT
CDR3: CASSPSAAGADTQYF

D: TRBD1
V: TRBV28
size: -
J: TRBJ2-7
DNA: TGTGCCAGCGGGGAGGGGACAGGGAATAGGAAGCAGTACTTC
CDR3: CASGEGTGNRKQYF

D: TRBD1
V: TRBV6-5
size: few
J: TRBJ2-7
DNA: TGTGCCAGCATTCCGGACAGGGTTCTCTCCTACGAGCAGTACTTC
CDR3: CASIPDRVLSYEQYF

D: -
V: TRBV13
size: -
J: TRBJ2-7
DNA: TGTGCCAGCAGCTCACGGGAGCAGTACTTC
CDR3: CASSSREQYF

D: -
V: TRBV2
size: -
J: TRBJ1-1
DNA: TGTGCCAGCAGTGTGGGGAGCGGCACTGAAGCTTTCTTT
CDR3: CASSVGSGTEAFF

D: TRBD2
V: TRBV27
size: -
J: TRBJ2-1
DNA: TGTGCCAGCAGACCCCGGGGGACTAGCGGGAGCTCCTACAATGAGCAGTTCTTC
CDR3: CASRPRGTSGSSYNEQFF

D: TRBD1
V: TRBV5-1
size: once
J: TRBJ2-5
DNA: TGCGCCAGCAGCTTGGACAGGGGGCTTGGGGAGACCCAGTACTTC
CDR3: CASSLDRGLGETQYF

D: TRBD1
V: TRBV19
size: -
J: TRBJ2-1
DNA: TGTGCCAGTAGGCCTCCGGGACAGGGGTACAATGAGCAGTTCTTC
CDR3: CASRPPGQGYNEQFF

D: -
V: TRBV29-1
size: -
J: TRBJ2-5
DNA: TGCAGCGCCCGGTTACCCGAAGAGACCCAGTACTTC
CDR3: CSARLPEETQYF

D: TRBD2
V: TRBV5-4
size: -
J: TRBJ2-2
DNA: TGTGCCAGCAGCCTATCAGCGGGACGTGTACCCGGGGAGCTGTTTTTT
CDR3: CASSLSAGRVPGELFF

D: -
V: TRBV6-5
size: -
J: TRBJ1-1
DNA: TGTGCCAGCAGTTACTCGAGGGATAACACTGAAGCTTTCTTT
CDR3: CASSYSRDNTEAFF

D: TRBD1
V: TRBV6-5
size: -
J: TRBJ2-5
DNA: TGTGCCAGCAGTTATGACAGGGAAGAGACCCAGTACTTC
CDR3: CASSYDREETQYF

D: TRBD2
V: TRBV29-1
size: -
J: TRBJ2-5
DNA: TGCAGCGTTCGACTAGCGGGAGGGGAGACCCAGTACTTC
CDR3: CSVRLAGGETQYF

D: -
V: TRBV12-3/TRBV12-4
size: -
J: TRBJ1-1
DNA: TGTGCCAGCAGCCCCCAGGGGTCCACTGAAGCTTTCTTT
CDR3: CASSPQGSTEAFF

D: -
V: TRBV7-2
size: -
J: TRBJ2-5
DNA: TGTGCCAGCAGCTCCCGACCGGGGATGTCAGAGACCCAGTACTTC
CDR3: CASSSRPGMSETQYF

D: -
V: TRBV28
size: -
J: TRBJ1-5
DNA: TGTGCCAGCAGTTACCAGGGAGGGGGTCAGCCCCAGCATTTT
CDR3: CASSYQGGGQPQHF

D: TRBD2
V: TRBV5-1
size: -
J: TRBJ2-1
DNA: TGCGCCAGCAGCTTACGGACTAGCGGCTACAATGAGCAGTTCTTC
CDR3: CASSLRTSGYNEQFF

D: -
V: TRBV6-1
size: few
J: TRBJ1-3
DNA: TGTGCCAGCAGTGAAAAACAGGAGGGAGGAAACACCATATATTTT
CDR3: CASSEKQEGGNTIYF

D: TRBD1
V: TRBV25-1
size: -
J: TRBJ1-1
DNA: TGTGCCAGCAGTGATGGGACAGGGTTCGGCACTGAAGCTTTCTTT
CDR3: CASSDGTGFGTEAFF

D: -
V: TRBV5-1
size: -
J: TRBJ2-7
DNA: TGCGCCAGCAGCTCGGATGAGGAGAAGCAGTACTTC
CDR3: CASSSDEEKQYF

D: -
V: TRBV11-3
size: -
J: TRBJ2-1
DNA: TGTGCCAGCAGCTTAGATACCTCGCGGGCATACAATGAGCAGTTCTTC
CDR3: CASSLDTSRAYNEQFF

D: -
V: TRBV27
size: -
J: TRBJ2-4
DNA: TGTGCCAGCAGTTTAGTGGGAGTGAACAAAAACATTCAGTACTTC
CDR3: CASSLVGVNKNIQYF

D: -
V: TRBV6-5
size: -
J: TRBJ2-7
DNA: TGTGCCAGCAGTTACGCCCGGGGTTACGAGCAGTACTTC
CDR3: CASSYARGYEQYF

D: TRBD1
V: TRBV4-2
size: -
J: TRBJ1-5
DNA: TGTGCCAGCAGCCAAGAAGTCCGGGACAGCCTCATCTGGCCCCAGCATTTT
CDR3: CASSQEVRDSLIWPQHF

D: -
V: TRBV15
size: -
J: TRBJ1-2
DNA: TGTGCCACCAGCTTGGGGCCGGGCTATGGCTACACCTTC
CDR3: CATSLGPGYGYTF

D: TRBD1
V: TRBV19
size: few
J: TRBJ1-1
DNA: TGTGCCAGTAGTATAACCCAGGGGGCTATCACTGAAGCTTTCTTT
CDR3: CASSITQGAITEAFF

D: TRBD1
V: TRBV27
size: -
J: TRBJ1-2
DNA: TGTGCCAGCAGTCAAAACCCGGACAGGGTAACGTATGGCTACACCTTC
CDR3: CASSQNPDRVTYGYTF

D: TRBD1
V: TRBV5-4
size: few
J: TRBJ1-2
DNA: TGTGCCAGCAGCCAACCCCCGGGACAGGGGGACTATGGCTACACCTTC
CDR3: CASSQPPGQGDYGYTF

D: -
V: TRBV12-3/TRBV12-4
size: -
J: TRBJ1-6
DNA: TGTGCCAGCACTACGATTAATTCACCCCTCCACTTT
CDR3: CASTTINSPLHF

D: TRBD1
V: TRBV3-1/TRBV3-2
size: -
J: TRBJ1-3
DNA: TGTGCCAGCAGCCCCGGGACAGTAGAAAACACCATATATTTT
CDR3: CASSPGTVENTIYF

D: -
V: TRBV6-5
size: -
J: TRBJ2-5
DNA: TGTGCCAGCAGTTACCCAGGGTGGGAGACCCAGTACTTC
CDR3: CASSYPGWETQYF

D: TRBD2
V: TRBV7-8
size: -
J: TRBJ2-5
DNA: TGTGCCAGCAGCCTCAGGGAGGGGACCCAAGAGACCCAGTACTTC
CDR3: CASSLREGTQETQYF

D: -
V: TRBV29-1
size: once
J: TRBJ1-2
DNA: TGCAGCGTCCTCAGCGAGGACAGTCTAATCACTAACTATGGCTACACCTTC
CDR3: CSVLSEDSLITNYGYTF

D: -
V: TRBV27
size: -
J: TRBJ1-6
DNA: TGTGCCAGCAGTTTTCGCTCCTATAATTCACCCCTCCACTTT
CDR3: CASSFRSYNSPLHF

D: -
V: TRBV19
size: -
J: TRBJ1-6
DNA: TGTGCCAGTAGTATAGCCCCCCGTGAGGATTTTAATTCACCCCTCCACTTT
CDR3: CASSIAPREDFNSPLHF

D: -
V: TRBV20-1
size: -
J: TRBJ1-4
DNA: TGCAGTGCCCTTAGAGGGGGAAAACTGTTTTTT
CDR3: CSALRGGKLFF

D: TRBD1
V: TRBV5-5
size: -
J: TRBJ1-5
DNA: TGTGCCAGCAGCGCGGGACAGGGTCAGCCCCAGCATTTT
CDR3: CASSAGQGQPQHF

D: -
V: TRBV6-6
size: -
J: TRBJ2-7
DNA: TGTGCCAGCAGTTCCTCCTTGATGGGGCAGAGCGAGCAGTACTTC
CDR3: CASSSSLMGQSEQYF

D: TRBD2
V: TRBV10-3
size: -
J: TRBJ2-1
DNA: TGTGCCATCACCCGGACTAGCGCGGACAGCTACAATGAGCAGTTCTTC
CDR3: CAITRTSADSYNEQFF

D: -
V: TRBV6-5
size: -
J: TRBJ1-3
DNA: TGTGCCAGCACTCAGGGTTACGGAAACACCATATATTTT
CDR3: CASTQGYGNTIYF

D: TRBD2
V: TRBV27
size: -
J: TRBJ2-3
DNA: TGTGCCAGCAGGCATAGCGGGGGGCAGACGACAGATACGCAGTATTTT
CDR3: CASRHSGGQTTDTQYF

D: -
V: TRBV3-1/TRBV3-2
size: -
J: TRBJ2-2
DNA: TGTGCCAGCAGGGGGCGTGTCACCGGGGAGCTGTTTTTT
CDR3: CASRGRVTGELFF

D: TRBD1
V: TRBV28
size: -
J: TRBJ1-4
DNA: TGTGCCAGCAGTTTCCGGGACAGGGGAACTAATGAAAAACTGTTTTTT
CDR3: CASSFRDRGTNEKLFF

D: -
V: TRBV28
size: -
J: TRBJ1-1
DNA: TGTGCCAGCTCCCAATTGAACACTGAAGCTTTCTTT
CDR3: CASSQLNTEAFF